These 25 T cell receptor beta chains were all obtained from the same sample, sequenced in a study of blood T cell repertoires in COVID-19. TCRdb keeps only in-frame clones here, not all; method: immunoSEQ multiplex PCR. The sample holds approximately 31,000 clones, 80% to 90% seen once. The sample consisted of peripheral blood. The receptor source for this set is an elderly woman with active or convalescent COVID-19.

The CDR3 DNA sequence: TGTGCCAGCAGTCCCCGACAGGGGGGAAGGTACAATGAGCAGTTCTTC. It specifies CASSPRQGGRYNEQFF. This rearrangement joins TRBV27 to TRBJ2-1, with 9 bases aligning to TRBD1. This CDR3 is built from 16 residues. After removal of 5 bases from V and 4 bases from J, the junction contained 9 bases not matched to a gene. Germline V gives CDR1 MNHEY, CDR2 SMNVEV (reference sequence).

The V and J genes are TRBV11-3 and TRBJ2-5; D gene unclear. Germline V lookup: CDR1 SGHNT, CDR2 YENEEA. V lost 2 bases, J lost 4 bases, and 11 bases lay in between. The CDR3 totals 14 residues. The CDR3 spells CASSLPIGGETQYF. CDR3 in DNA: TGTGCCAGCAGCTTACCCATTGGCGGAGAGACCCAGTACTTC.

The CDR3 sequence: CASSTRQGSREQFF. CDR3 nucleotides: TGTGCCAGTAGTACGAGACAGGGGTCAAGGGAGCAGTTCTTC. V is TRBV19 and J is TRBJ2-1; 8 nucleotides agree with TRBD1. The CDR3 length is 14 residues. With V trimmed by 4 bases and J by 10 bases, 9 bases remained unmatched. CDR1 is LNHDA, CDR2 SQIVND, per germline (reference sequence).

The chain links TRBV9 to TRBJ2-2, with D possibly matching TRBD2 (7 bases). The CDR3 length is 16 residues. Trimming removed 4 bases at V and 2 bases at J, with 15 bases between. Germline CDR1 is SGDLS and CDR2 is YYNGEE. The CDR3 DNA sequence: TGTGCCAGCAGCCCCCGGGGGGCGTTCAACACCGGGGAGCTGTTTTTT. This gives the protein CASSPRGAFNTGELFF.

CDR3 sequence (DNA): TGTGCCAGCAGTCGGGAGCGGGGGGCTCAGTTCTTC. Its translation is CASSRERGAQFF. The rearrangement uses TRBV3-1 (or the pseudogene TRBV3-2) and TRBJ2-1; 9 bases are shared with TRBD2. The CDR3 totals 12 residues. Germline V gene sequence: CDR1 LGHDT, CDR2 YNNKEL (reference sequence). V shed 6 bases, J shed 13 bases, and the junction held 7 bases outside the gene matches.

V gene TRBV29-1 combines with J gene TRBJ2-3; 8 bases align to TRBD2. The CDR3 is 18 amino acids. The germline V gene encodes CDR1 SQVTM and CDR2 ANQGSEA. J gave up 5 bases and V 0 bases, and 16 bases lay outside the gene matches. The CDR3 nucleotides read TGCAGCGTTGAAGATCGGGGTGACCGGGGGGGCCGGAGAGATACGCAGTATTTT. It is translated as CSVEDRGDRGGRRDTQYF.

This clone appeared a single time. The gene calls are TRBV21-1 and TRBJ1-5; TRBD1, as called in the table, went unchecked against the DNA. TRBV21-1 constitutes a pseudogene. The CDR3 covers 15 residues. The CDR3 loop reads CASSKVTASNQPQHF. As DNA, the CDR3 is TGTGCCAGCAGCAAAGTAACAGCTAGCAATCAGCCCCAGCATTTT.

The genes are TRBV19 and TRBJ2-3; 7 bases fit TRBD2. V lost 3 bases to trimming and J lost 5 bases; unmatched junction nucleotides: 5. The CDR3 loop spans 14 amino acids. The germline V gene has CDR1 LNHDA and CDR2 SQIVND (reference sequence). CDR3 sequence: CASSMGLAGDTQYF. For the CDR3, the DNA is TGTGCCAGTAGTATGGGATTAGCGGGAGATACGCAGTATTTT.

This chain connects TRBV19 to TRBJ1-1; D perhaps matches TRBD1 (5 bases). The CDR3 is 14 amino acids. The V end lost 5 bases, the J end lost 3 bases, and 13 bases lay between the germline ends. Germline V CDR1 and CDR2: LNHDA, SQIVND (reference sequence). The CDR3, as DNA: TGTGCCAGTAGTGGGGGGAGTCGGTACACTGAAGCTTTCTTT. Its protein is CASSGGSRYTEAFF.

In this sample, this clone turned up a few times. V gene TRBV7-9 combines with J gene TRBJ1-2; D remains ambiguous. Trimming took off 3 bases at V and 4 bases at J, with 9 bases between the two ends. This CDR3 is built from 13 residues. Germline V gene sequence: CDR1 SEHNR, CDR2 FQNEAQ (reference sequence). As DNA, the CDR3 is TGTGCCAGCAGCTTGGGTGCGGGCTATGGCTACACCTTC. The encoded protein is CASSLGAGYGYTF.

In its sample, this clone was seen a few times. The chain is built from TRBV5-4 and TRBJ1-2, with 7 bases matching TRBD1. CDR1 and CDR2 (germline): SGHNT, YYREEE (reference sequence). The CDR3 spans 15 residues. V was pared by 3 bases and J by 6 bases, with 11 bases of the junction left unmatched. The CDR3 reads CASSSGTQGRNGYTF. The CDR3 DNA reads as TGTGCCAGCAGCTCAGGAACACAGGGGAGGAATGGCTACACCTTC.

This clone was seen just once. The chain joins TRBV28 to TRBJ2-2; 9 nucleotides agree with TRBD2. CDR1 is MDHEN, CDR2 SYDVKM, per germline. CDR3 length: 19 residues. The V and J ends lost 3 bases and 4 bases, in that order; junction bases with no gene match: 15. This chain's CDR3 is CASSFNGLAGSRTTGELFF. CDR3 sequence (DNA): TGTGCCAGCAGTTTTAACGGGCTAGCGGGGTCGAGAACCACCGGGGAGCTGTTTTTT.

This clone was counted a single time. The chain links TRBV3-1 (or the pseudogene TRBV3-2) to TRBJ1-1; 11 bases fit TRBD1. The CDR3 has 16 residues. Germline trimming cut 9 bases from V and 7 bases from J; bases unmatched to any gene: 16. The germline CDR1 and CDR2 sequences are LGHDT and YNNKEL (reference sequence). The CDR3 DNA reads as TGTGCCAGTGGACGGACAGGGGGCCGGGGGATAGGTGAAGCTTTCTTT. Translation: CASGRTGGRGIGEAFF.

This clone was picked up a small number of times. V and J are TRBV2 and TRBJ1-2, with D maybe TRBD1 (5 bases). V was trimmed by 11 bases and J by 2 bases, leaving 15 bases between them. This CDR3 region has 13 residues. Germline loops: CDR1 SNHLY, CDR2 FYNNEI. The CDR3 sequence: CAGRPWGNYGYTF. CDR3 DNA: TGTGCCGGGAGGCCCTGGGGGAACTATGGCTACACCTTC.

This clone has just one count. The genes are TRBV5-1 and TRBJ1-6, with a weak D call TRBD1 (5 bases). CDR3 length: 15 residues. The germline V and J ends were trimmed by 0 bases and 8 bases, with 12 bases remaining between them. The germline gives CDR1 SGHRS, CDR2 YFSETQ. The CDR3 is CASSLGRVKDSPLHF. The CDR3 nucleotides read TGCGCCAGCAGCTTGGGCAGGGTAAAGGATTCACCCCTCCACTTT.

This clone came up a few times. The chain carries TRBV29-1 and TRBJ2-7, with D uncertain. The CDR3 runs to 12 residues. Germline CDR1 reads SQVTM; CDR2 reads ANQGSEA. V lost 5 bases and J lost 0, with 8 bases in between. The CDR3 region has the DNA TGCAGCGTTTCCGCAGGCTCCTACGAGCAGTACTTC. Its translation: CSVSAGSYEQYF.

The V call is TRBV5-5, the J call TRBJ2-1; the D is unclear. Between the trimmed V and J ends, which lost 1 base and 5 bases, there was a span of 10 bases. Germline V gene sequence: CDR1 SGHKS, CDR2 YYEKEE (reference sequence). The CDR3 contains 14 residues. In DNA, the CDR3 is TGTGCCAGCAGCTTGATTGACGGAGACAATGAGCAGTTCTTC. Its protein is CASSLIDGDNEQFF.

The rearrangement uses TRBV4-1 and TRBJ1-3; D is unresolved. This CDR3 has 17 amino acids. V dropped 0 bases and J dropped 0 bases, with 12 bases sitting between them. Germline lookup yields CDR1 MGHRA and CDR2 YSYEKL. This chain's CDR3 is CASSQDRGANSGNTIYF. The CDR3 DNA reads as TGCGCCAGCAGCCAAGATCGAGGAGCGAACTCTGGAAACACCATATATTTT.

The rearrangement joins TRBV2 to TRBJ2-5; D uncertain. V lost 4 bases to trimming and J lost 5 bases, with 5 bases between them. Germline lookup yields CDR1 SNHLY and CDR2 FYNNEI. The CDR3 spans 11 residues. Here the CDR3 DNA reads TGTGCCAGCAGTGTGTCTGAGACCCAGTACTTC. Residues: CASSVSETQYF.

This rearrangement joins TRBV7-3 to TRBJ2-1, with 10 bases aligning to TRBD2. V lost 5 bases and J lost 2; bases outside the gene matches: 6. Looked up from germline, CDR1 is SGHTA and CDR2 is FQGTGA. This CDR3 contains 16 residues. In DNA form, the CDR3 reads TGTGCCAGCAGCCTGAAGCGGGAGGGCACCTACAATGAGCAGTTCTTC. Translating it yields CASSLKREGTYNEQFF. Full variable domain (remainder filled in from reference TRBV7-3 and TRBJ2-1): GAGVSQTPSNKVTEKGKYVELRCDPISGHTALYWYRQSLGQGPEFLIYFQGTGAADDSGLPNDRFFAVRPEGSVSTLKIQRTERGDSAVYLCASSLKREGTYNEQFFGPGTRLTVL.

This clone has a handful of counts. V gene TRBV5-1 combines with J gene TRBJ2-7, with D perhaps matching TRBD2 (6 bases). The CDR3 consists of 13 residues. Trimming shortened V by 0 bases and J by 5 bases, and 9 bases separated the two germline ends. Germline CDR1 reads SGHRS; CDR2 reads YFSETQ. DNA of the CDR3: TGCGCCAGCAGCTTGGGCGGGATCAACGAGCAGTACTTC. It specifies CASSLGGINEQYF.

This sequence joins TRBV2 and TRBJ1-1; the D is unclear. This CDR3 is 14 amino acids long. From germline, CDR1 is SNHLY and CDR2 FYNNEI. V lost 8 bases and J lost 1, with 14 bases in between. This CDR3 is CASLREGQNTEAFF. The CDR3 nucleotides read TGTGCCAGCCTGAGAGAGGGCCAGAACACTGAAGCTTTCTTT.

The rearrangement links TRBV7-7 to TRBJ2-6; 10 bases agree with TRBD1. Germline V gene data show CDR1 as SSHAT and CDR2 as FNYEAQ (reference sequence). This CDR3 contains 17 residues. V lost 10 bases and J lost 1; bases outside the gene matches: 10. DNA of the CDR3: TGTGCCATCCCCTCGGGACAGGGGTTATCTGGGGCCAACGTCCTGACTTTC. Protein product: CAIPSGQGLSGANVLTF.

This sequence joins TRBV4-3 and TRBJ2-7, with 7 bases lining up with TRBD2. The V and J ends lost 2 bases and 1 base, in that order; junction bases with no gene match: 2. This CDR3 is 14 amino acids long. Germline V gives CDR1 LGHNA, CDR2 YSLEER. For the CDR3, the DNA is TGCGCCAGCAGCCAAAGTAGCGGGTCCTACGAGCAGTACTTC. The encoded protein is CASSQSSGSYEQYF.

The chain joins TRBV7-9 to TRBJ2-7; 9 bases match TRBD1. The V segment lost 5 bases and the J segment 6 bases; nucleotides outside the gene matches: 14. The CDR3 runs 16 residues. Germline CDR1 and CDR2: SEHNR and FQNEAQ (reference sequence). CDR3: CASSHKTGGAVSEQYF. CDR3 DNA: TGTGCCAGCAGCCACAAAACAGGGGGCGCCGTATCCGAGCAGTACTTC.